This T cell receptor (beta chain) was observed in a study of blood T cell repertoires in COVID-19. At the level of the study: PBMCs, B-cell-depleted T cells, or T cells were the source of the cDNA or gDNA that made up the material.

Per the original data handling: Estimation of nucleated cell counts was performed using reference gene primer amplification. The data were produced by immunoSEQ multiplex PCR, yet TCRdb's version contains in-frame clones alone and is incomplete. V and J calls and clone size are given by that table; D and trimming were obtained from the DNA. The profile shows 270,000 or so clones, more than 85% of them singletons. The TCR sequence derives from a man aged 35 to 55 with acute or convalescent COVID-19. The source material was peripheral blood.

Here the CDR3 reads CASSLVAGGLRGYTF. CDR3 coding DNA: TGTGCCAGCAGCTTGGTGGCAGGGGGCTTGAGGGGCTACACCTTC. The chain employs TRBV5-4 and TRBJ1-2; the match to TRBD1 covers 8 bases. Trimming removed 0 bases from V and 8 bases from J; junction bases left unmatched: 9. This CDR3 contains 15 residues. Germline CDR1 is SGHNT and CDR2 is YYREEE (reference sequence). The full variable domain, with the rest looked up from reference TRBV5-4 and TRBJ1-2, is ETGVTQSPTHLIKTRGQQVTLRCSSQSGHNTVSWYQQALGQGPQFIFQYYREEENGRGNFPPRFSGLQFPNYSSELNVNALELDDSALYLCASSLVAGGLRGYTFGSGTRLTVV.